This T cell receptor (beta chain) was documented in a study of PD-1 blockade in classical Hodgkin lymphoma. Relapses following autologous stem cell transplantation were seen in all patients, with brentuximab vedotin exposure varying. The table came from immunoSEQ multiplex PCR; TCRdb's copy has only in-frame clones and leaves some out. This sample has over 10,000 clones; roughly 77% occur once, and the top ten carry roughly a quarter. Broader study findings: Compared with baseline, CD4+ but not CD8+ TCR diversity had risen significantly by C4D1. Whoever responded completely had baseline diversity much like that seen in newly diagnosed patients.

From germline, CDR1 is MDHEN and CDR2 SYDVKM. The CDR3 is 15 residues long. V lost 7 bases and J lost 7, with 22 bases in between. In the case of this clone: Antigen specificity is unknown.

Sequencing used peripheral blood mononuclear cells (PBMCs), obtained at baseline. This clonotype was sampled from a human donor with classical Hodgkin lymphoma. V gene TRBV28 combines with J gene TRBJ1-1; D is uncertain. This CDR3 reads CASTMWQAGPGEAFF. The CDR3 DNA reads TGTGCCAGCACCATGTGGCAGGCTGGCCCCGGTGAAGCTTTCTTT.